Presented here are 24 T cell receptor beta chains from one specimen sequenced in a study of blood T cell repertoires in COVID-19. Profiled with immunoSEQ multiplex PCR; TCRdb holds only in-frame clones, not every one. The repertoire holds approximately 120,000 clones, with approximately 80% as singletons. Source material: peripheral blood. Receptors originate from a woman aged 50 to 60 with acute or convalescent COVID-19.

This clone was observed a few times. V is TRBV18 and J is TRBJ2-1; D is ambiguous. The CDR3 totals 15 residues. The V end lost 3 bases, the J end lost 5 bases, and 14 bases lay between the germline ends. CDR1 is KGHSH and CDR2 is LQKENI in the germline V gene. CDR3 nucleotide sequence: TGTGCCAGCTCACCGGGTCAGCGAACGAACAATGAGCAGTTCTTC. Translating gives CASSPGQRTNNEQFF.

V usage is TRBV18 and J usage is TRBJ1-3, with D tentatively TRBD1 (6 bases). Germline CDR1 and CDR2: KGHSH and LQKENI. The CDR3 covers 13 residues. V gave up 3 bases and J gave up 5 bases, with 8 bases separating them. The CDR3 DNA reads TGTGCCAGCTCACCCGGACAGAGAAACACCATATATTTT. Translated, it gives CASSPGQRNTIYF.

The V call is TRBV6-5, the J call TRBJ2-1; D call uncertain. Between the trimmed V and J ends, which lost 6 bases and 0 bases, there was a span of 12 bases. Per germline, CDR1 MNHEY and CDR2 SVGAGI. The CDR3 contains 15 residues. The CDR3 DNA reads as TGTGCCAGCAGATATAGTTGGAGCTCCTACAATGAGCAGTTCTTC. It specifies CASRYSWSSYNEQFF.

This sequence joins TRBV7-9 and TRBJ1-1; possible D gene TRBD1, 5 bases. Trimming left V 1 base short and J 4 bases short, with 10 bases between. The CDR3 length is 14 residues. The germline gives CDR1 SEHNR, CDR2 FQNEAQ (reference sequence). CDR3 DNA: TGTGCCAGCAGCTTAGTTCTGGGGCTCACTGAAGCTTTCTTT. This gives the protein CASSLVLGLTEAFF.

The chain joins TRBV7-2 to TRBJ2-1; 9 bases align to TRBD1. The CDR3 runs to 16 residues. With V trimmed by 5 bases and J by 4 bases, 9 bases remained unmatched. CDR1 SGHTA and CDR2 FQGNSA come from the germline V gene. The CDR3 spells CASSMRGGTGYNEQFF. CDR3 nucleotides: TGTGCCAGCAGCATGAGGGGCGGGACAGGGTACAATGAGCAGTTCTTC.

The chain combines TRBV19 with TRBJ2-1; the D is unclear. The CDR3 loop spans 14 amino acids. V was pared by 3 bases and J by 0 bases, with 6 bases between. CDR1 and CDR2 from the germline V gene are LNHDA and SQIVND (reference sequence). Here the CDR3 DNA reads TGTGCCAGTAGTATCGTTAGCTCCTACAATGAGCAGTTCTTC. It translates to CASSIVSSYNEQFF.

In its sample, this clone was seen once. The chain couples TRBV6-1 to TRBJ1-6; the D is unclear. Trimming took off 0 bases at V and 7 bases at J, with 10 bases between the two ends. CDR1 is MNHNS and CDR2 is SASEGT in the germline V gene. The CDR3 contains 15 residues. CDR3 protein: CASSEALGRNSPLHF. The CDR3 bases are TGTGCCAGCAGTGAAGCTTTGGGGAGGAATTCACCCCTCCACTTT.

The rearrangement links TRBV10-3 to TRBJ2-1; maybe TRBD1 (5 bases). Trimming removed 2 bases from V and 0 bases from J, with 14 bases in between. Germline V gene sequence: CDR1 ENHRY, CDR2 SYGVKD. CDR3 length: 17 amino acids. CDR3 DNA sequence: TGTGCCATCAGTGAGGTGCAGGGTCTAAGCTCCTACAATGAGCAGTTCTTC. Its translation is CAISEVQGLSSYNEQFF.

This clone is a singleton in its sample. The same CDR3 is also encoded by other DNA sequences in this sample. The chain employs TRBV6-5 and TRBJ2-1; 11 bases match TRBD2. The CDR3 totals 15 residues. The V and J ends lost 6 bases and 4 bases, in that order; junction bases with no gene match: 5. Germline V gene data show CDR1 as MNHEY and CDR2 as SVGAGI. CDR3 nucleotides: TGTGCCAGCAGCTATCTAGCGGGAGGTTACAATGAGCAGTTCTTC. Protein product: CASSYLAGGYNEQFF.

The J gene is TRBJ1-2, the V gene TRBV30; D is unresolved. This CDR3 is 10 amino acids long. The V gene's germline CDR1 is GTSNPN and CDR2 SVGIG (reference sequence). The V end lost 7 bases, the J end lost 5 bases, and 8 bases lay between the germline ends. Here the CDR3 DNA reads TGTGCCTCTGGGAGTTATGGCTACACCTTC. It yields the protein CASGSYGYTF.

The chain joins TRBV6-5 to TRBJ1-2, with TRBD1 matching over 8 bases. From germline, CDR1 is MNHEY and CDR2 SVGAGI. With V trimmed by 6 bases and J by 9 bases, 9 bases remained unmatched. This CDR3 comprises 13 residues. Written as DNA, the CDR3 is TGTGCCAGCAGAGGCGGGACAGGCGTACGCTACACCTTC. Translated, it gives CASRGGTGVRYTF.

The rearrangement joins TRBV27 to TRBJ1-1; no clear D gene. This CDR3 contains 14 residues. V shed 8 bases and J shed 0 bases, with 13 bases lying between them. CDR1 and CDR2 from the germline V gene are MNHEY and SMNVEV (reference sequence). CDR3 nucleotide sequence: TGTGCCAGCTCTCTTGGGCTCATGAACACTGAAGCTTTCTTT. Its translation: CASSLGLMNTEAFF.

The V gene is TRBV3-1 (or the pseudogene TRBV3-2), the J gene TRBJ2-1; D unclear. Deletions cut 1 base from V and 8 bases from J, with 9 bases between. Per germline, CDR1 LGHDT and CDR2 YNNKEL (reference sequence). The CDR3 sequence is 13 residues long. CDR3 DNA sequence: TGTGCCAGCAGCCAAGCAAGCCTGGATGAGCAGTTCTTC. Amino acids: CASSQASLDEQFF.

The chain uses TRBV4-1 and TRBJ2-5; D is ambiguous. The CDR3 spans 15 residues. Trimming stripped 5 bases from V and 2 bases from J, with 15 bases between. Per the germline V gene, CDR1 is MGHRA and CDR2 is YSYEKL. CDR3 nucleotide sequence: TGCGCCAGCAGCAACCTTGCACAGTATCAAGAGACCCAGTACTTC. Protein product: CASSNLAQYQETQYF.

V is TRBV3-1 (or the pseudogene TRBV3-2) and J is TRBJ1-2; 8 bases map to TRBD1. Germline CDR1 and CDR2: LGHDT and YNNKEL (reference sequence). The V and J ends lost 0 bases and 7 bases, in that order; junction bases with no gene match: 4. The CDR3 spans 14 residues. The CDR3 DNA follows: TGTGCCAGCAGCCAAGATCTAACAGGGGGTGGCTACACCTTC. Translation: CASSQDLTGGGYTF.

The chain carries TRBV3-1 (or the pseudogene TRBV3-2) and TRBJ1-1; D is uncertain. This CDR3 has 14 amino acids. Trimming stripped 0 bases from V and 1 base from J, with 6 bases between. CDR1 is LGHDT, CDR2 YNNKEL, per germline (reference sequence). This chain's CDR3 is CASSQDRGNTEAFF. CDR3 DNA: TGTGCCAGCAGCCAAGATCGGGGGAACACTGAAGCTTTCTTT.

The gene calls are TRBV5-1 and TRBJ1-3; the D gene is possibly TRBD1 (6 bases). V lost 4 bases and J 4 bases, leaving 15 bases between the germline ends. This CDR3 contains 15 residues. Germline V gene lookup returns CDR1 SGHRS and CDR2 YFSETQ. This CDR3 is CASSQIPGQGNTIYF. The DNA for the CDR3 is TGCGCCAGCAGCCAGATCCCGGGACAAGGAAACACCATATATTTT.

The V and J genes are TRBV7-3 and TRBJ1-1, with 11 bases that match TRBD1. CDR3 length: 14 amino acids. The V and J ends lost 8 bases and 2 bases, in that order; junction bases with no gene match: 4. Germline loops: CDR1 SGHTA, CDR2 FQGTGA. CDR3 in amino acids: CASSRTGGNTEAFF. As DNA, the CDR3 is TGTGCCAGCTCACGGACAGGGGGCAACACTGAAGCTTTCTTT.

DNA for the CDR3: TGTGCCAGCTCATTATTGGGACTGTTCAATGAGCAGTTCTTC. Translating gives CASSLLGLFNEQFF. The genes are TRBV18 and TRBJ2-1; the D gene is possibly TRBD2 (6 bases). CDR1 and CDR2 from the germline V gene are KGHSH and LQKENI. CDR3 length: 14 residues. V was clipped by 5 bases and J by 6 bases, with 14 bases between them. The full variable domain, completed using reference TRBV18 and TRBJ2-1, is NAGVMQNPRHLVRRRGQEARLRCSPMKGHSHVYWYRQLPEEGLKFMVYLQKENIIDESGMPKERFSAEFPKEGPSILRIQQVVRGDSAAYFCASSLLGLFNEQFFGPGTRLTVL.

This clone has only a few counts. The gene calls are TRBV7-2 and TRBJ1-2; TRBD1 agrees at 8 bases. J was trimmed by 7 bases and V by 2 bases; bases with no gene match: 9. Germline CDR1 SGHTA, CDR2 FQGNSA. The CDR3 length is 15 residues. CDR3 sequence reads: CASSLFGTGSSGYTF. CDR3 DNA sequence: TGTGCCAGCAGCTTATTCGGGACAGGATCCTCTGGCTACACCTTC.

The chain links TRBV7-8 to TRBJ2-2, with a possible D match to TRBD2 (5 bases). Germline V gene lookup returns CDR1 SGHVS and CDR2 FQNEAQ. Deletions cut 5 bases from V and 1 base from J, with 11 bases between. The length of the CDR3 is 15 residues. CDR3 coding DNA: TGTGCCAGCAGCGACCTACTAGGGAACACCGGGGAGCTGTTTTTT. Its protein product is CASSDLLGNTGELFF.

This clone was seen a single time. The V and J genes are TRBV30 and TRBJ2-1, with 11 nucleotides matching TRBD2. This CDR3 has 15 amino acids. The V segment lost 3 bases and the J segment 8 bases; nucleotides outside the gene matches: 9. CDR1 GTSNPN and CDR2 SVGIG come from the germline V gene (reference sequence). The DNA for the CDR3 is TGTGCCTGGAGGATAGCGGGAGGGCCGGGATATGAGCAGTTCTTC. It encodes CAWRIAGGPGYEQFF.

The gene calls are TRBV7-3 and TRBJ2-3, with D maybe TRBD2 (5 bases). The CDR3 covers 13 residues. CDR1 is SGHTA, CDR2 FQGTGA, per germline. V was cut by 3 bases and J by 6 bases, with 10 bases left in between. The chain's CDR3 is CASSLTEADTQYF. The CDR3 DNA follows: TGTGCCAGCAGCTTGACGGAGGCCGATACGCAGTATTTT.

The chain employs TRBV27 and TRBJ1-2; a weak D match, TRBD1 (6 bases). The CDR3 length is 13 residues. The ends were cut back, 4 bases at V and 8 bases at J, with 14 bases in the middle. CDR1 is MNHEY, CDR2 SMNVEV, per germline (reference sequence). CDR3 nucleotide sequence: TGTGCCAGCAGTTCGGGCAGGGGTTCCGGCTACACCTTC. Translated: CASSSGRGSGYTF.